This T cell receptor (beta chain) was captured in a study of blood T cell repertoires in COVID-19. V dropped 7 bases and J dropped 1 base, with 7 bases sitting between them. CDR1 and CDR2 from the germline V gene are SQVTM and ANQGSEA. The CDR3 spans 11 residues. Generated by immunoSEQ multiplex PCR, the TCRdb table keeps only in-frame clones and is missing some. The sample yields around 250,000 clones, 84% seen once. Material for sequencing was peripheral blood. The source of this sequence is a man aged 45-65 years with active or convalescent COVID-19. V is TRBV29-1 and J is TRBJ1-1; D unresolved. CDR3 nucleotides: TGCAGCGGGGAGGGGAACACTGAAGCTTTCTTT. It encodes CSGEGNTEAFF. The full variable domain, its missing parts supplied by reference TRBV29-1 and TRBJ1-1, is SAVISQKPSRDICQRGTSLTIQCQVDSQVTMMFWYRQQPGQSLTLIATANQGSEATYESGFVIDKFPISRPNLTFSTLTVSNMSPEDSSIYLCSGEGNTEAFFGQGTRLTVV.